The present T cell receptor beta chain was sequenced within a study of cytomegalovirus exposure and HLA in healthy donors. Vbeta (60) and Jbeta (13) primers were used in the PCR. Here immunoSEQ multiplex PCR was the method, and the copy in TCRdb shows in-frame clones only, minus some. The profile shows under 130,000 clones, 55% to 65% of them singletons. Findings and caveats of the study: A few CMV-associated chains proved CMV antigen-specific in vitro. As a later analysis showed, a missense DCLRE1C variant was linked to trimming of TCR beta V- and J-genes.

Trimming removed 4 bases from V and 5 bases from J; junction bases left unmatched: 10. The length of the CDR3 is 15 residues. Germline values: CDR1 SGHTA, CDR2 FQGNSA. A word on this clone: The antigen is undetermined.

The study sampled nominally healthy donors, though unrecorded immune exposures were likely. The receptor was derived from a man aged 30 to 39 in good health and CMV-seropositive. The chain recombines TRBV7-2 with TRBJ2-5; TRBD2 matches 7 bases. What was sequenced was PBMCs. CDR3: CASSSRGSSGETQYF. The CDR3 region has the DNA TGTGCCAGCAGCTCCCGGGGGAGTAGCGGGGAGACCCAGTACTTC.